A selection of T cell receptor beta chains follows, all from one sample in a study of cytomegalovirus exposure and HLA in healthy donors. Measured with immunoSEQ multiplex PCR; TCRdb has only the in-frame clones, and not every one. Of about 130,000 clones detected, approximately 80% appear once; the ten largest clones hold around 10%. The sequenced sample consisted of PBMCs. These receptors were obtained from a man younger than 40 in good health and CMV-seropositive. Both conserved end residues are part of each CDR3. A D gene is named only where the DNA matches it firmly. Not all rows give a size; the values are once, few, many and, for expanded clones, a class.

abundance: -
j_gene: TRBJ2-7
d_gene: TRBD2
v_gene: TRBV9
CDR3aa: CASSEAGASGGINPYEQYF
CDR3nt: TGTGCCAGCAGCGAGGCCGGGGCTAGCGGGGGGATTAACCCCTACGAGCAGTACTTC

abundance: -
j_gene: TRBJ1-2
d_gene: -
v_gene: TRBV5-1
CDR3aa: CASSLWTGDGYTF
CDR3nt: TGCGCCAGCAGCCTATGGACGGGGGATGGCTACACCTTC

abundance: -
j_gene: TRBJ2-5
d_gene: TRBD2
v_gene: TRBV27
CDR3aa: CASSSLAGGGETQYF
CDR3nt: TGTGCCAGCAGTTCACTAGCGGGGGGAGGAGAGACCCAGTACTTC

abundance: once
j_gene: TRBJ1-3
d_gene: TRBD1
v_gene: TRBV30
CDR3aa: CAWSVQGDTIYF
CDR3nt: TGTGCCTGGAGTGTACAGGGGGACACCATATATTTT

abundance: -
j_gene: TRBJ1-2
d_gene: TRBD1
v_gene: TRBV5-1
CDR3aa: CASSPGTESYGYTF
CDR3nt: TGCGCCAGCAGCCCCGGGACAGAGTCCTATGGCTACACCTTC

abundance: -
j_gene: TRBJ1-1
d_gene: TRBD1
v_gene: TRBV4-2
CDR3aa: CASSQVQGARNTEAFF
CDR3nt: TGTGCCAGCAGCCAAGTACAGGGGGCGAGGAACACTGAAGCTTTCTTT

abundance: -
j_gene: TRBJ2-5
d_gene: -
v_gene: TRBV19
CDR3aa: CASSIMGGRETQYF
CDR3nt: TGTGCCAGTAGTATTATGGGGGGGCGGGAGACCCAGTACTTC

abundance: -
j_gene: TRBJ2-3
d_gene: TRBD1
v_gene: TRBV4-2
CDR3aa: CASSSTGTGEDTQYF
CDR3nt: TGTGCCAGCAGCTCAACCGGGACAGGGGAAGATACGCAGTATTTT

abundance: -
j_gene: TRBJ2-7
d_gene: TRBD1
v_gene: TRBV7-7
CDR3aa: CASSLGLYRGRFNEQYF
CDR3nt: TGTGCCAGCAGCTTAGGACTGTACAGGGGGCGTTTTAACGAGCAGTACTTC

abundance: -
j_gene: TRBJ2-3
d_gene: -
v_gene: TRBV6-5
CDR3aa: CASSYASGTQYF
CDR3nt: TGTGCCAGCAGTTACGCGTCGGGTACGCAGTATTTT

abundance: few
j_gene: TRBJ1-1
d_gene: -
v_gene: TRBV19
CDR3aa: CASTPPRGRREAFF
CDR3nt: TGTGCCAGTACCCCCCCCAGGGGCCGTAGGGAAGCTTTCTTT

abundance: -
j_gene: TRBJ2-7
d_gene: TRBD1
v_gene: TRBV5-1
CDR3aa: CASSLDDGTAIYEQYF
CDR3nt: TGCGCCAGCAGCTTGGATGACGGGACAGCCATCTACGAGCAGTACTTC

abundance: -
j_gene: TRBJ2-5
d_gene: -
v_gene: TRBV6-6
CDR3aa: CASSYSMGAETQYF
CDR3nt: TGTGCCAGCAGTTACTCGATGGGGGCAGAGACCCAGTACTTC

abundance: -
j_gene: TRBJ2-5
d_gene: -
v_gene: TRBV7-2
CDR3aa: CASSLMGGQETQYF
CDR3nt: TGTGCCAGCAGCTTAATGGGGGGACAAGAGACCCAGTACTTC

abundance: -
j_gene: TRBJ2-5
d_gene: TRBD1
v_gene: TRBV10-3
CDR3aa: CAISESLGTGLRQYF
CDR3nt: TGTGCCATCAGTGAGTCACTTGGGACAGGGCTTCGGCAGTACTTC

abundance: -
j_gene: TRBJ2-5
d_gene: -
v_gene: TRBV29-1
CDR3aa: CSVEGGGQVGETQYF
CDR3nt: TGCAGCGTTGAAGGGGGGGGACAGGTAGGAGAGACCCAGTACTTC

abundance: -
j_gene: TRBJ2-3
d_gene: -
v_gene: TRBV2
CDR3aa: CASTRDSFTDTQYF
CDR3nt: TGTGCCAGCACGCGCGACTCTTTCACAGATACGCAGTATTTT

abundance: -
j_gene: TRBJ1-1
d_gene: -
v_gene: TRBV7-2
CDR3aa: CASSLRGTNTEAFF
CDR3nt: TGTGCCAGCAGCTTACGGGGTACGAACACTGAAGCTTTCTTT

abundance: -
j_gene: TRBJ1-6
d_gene: TRBD1
v_gene: TRBV2
CDR3aa: CASTTGGTYNSPLHF
CDR3nt: TGTGCCAGCACGACAGGGGGAACCTATAATTCACCCCTCCACTTT

abundance: -
j_gene: TRBJ2-1
d_gene: TRBD1
v_gene: TRBV4-1
CDR3aa: CASSQVLKDRATYNEQFF
CDR3nt: TGCGCCAGCAGCCAAGTCCTGAAAGACAGGGCGACCTACAATGAGCAGTTCTTC

abundance: few
j_gene: TRBJ1-1
d_gene: -
v_gene: TRBV28
CDR3aa: CASSFETAGLPEAFF
CDR3nt: TGTGCCAGCAGTTTCGAGACAGCCGGATTGCCTGAAGCTTTCTTT

abundance: -
j_gene: TRBJ1-3
d_gene: TRBD1
v_gene: TRBV7-6
CDR3aa: CASSRGTGPGTIYF
CDR3nt: TGTGCCAGCAGTCGCGGGACAGGGCCCGGCACCATATATTTT

abundance: -
j_gene: TRBJ1-1
d_gene: -
v_gene: TRBV9
CDR3aa: CASSVGGGMNTEAFF
CDR3nt: TGTGCCAGCAGCGTAGGGGGGGGAATGAACACTGAAGCTTTCTTT

abundance: few
j_gene: TRBJ2-5
d_gene: -
v_gene: TRBV5-1
CDR3aa: CASSLTTPGTAQETQYF
CDR3nt: TGCGCCAGCAGCTTGACGACCCCCGGGACTGCGCAAGAGACCCAGTACTTC

abundance: -
j_gene: TRBJ2-2
d_gene: -
v_gene: TRBV10-1
CDR3aa: CASSDQATSNTGELFF
CDR3nt: TGCGCCAGCAGTGACCAGGCTACCTCGAACACCGGGGAGCTGTTTTTT

abundance: -
j_gene: TRBJ2-7
d_gene: TRBD1
v_gene: TRBV4-1
CDR3aa: CASSQVRDRGYEQYF
CDR3nt: TGCGCCAGCAGCCAAGTCCGGGACAGGGGTTACGAGCAGTACTTC

abundance: -
j_gene: TRBJ2-2
d_gene: -
v_gene: TRBV9
CDR3aa: CASSDFGRGALGELFF
CDR3nt: TGTGCCAGCAGCGACTTCGGCAGGGGGGCTCTCGGGGAGCTGTTTTTT

abundance: once
j_gene: TRBJ2-1
d_gene: TRBD2
v_gene: TRBV9
CDR3aa: CASSVSSGGRGEQFF
CDR3nt: TGTGCCAGCAGCGTATCAAGCGGGGGGAGAGGTGAGCAGTTCTTC

abundance: -
j_gene: TRBJ2-7
d_gene: -
v_gene: TRBV27
CDR3aa: CASSLSDNYEQYF
CDR3nt: TGTGCCAGCAGTTTATCCGACAACTACGAGCAGTACTTC

abundance: -
j_gene: TRBJ2-2
d_gene: -
v_gene: TRBV30
CDR3aa: CANGGSPNTGELFF
CDR3nt: TGTGCCAATGGGGGCAGCCCTAACACCGGGGAGCTGTTTTTT

abundance: -
j_gene: TRBJ1-6
d_gene: TRBD1
v_gene: TRBV19
CDR3aa: CASNGQGDSPLHF
CDR3nt: TGTGCCAGTAACGGACAGGGGGATTCACCCCTCCACTTT

abundance: -
j_gene: TRBJ1-6
d_gene: TRBD1
v_gene: TRBV5-8
CDR3aa: CASGIRQGGSPLHF
CDR3nt: TGTGCCAGCGGAATCAGACAGGGAGGCTCACCCCTCCACTTT

abundance: -
j_gene: TRBJ1-2
d_gene: TRBD1
v_gene: TRBV19
CDR3aa: CASSHDRAPSGYTF
CDR3nt: TGTGCCAGTAGTCATGACAGGGCCCCGTCGGGCTACACCTTC

abundance: -
j_gene: TRBJ2-2
d_gene: -
v_gene: TRBV7-7
CDR3aa: CASSEQGSGELFF
CDR3nt: TGTGCCAGCAGCGAACAGGGCTCCGGGGAGCTGTTTTTT

abundance: -
j_gene: TRBJ1-5
d_gene: -
v_gene: TRBV6-5
CDR3aa: CASSYSNTGFQHF
CDR3nt: TGTGCCAGCAGTTACTCTAATACAGGGTTCCAGCATTTT

abundance: -
j_gene: TRBJ1-2
d_gene: TRBD1
v_gene: TRBV7-9
CDR3aa: CASSLATGGAYGYTF
CDR3nt: TGTGCCAGCAGCTTAGCGACAGGGGGGGCCTATGGCTACACCTTC

abundance: -
j_gene: TRBJ2-3
d_gene: TRBD2
v_gene: TRBV11-3
CDR3aa: CASSPTSGGVDTQYF
CDR3nt: TGTGCCAGCAGCCCGACTAGCGGGGGGGTGGATACGCAGTATTTT

abundance: once
j_gene: TRBJ1-2
d_gene: TRBD1
v_gene: TRBV10-3
CDR3aa: CAISEDREIYGYTF
CDR3nt: TGTGCCATCAGTGAGGACAGGGAGATCTATGGCTACACCTTC

abundance: once
j_gene: TRBJ2-4
d_gene: -
v_gene: TRBV5-8
CDR3aa: CASSFDGPKNIQYF
CDR3nt: TGTGCCAGCAGCTTCGATGGGCCCAAAAACATTCAGTACTTC

abundance: -
j_gene: TRBJ1-3
d_gene: TRBD1
v_gene: TRBV7-2
CDR3aa: CASSPWDRLYGNTIYF
CDR3nt: TGTGCCAGCAGCCCCTGGGACAGGCTTTATGGAAACACCATATATTTT

abundance: -
j_gene: TRBJ2-3
d_gene: -
v_gene: TRBV5-1
CDR3aa: CASSLAPRGTDTQYF
CDR3nt: TGCGCCAGCAGCTTGGCGCCCCGAGGCACAGATACGCAGTATTTT

abundance: -
j_gene: TRBJ1-1
d_gene: TRBD1
v_gene: TRBV5-1
CDR3aa: CASSQDRGMNTEAFF
CDR3nt: TGCGCCAGCAGCCAGGACAGGGGGATGAACACTGAAGCTTTCTTT